The 15 T cell receptor beta chains given below trace back to one sample, sequenced in a study of CD8 T cells in ankylosing spondylitis. Antigens of these TCRs are unknown. Using its own MiXCR run on the 5' RACE reads, TCRdb lists one record per CDR3 protein. In the table there are approximately 400,000 distinct CDR3 sequences, 26% of which are singletons. Broader study findings: Ankylosing spondylitis blood appeared to be characterized by a TCR beta motif of eight highly homologous variants.

Sequenced material: blood, either unsorted or a sorted T cell fraction (not recorded which). The origin of the receptors is a male donor with ankylosing spondylitis.

The chain couples TRBV12-3 or TRBV12-4 to TRBJ1-3; 7 nucleotides agree with TRBD1. V shed 4 bases, J shed 1 base, and the junction held 7 bases outside the gene matches. This CDR3 is built from 16 residues. The chain's CDR3 is CASSYQGVGSGNTIYF. The CDR3 DNA reads TGTGCCAGCAGTTATCAGGGGGTCGGATCTGGAAACACCATATATTTT.

This chain joins TRBV12-3 or TRBV12-4 and TRBJ1-5; the D gene is possibly TRBD1 (5 bases). The ends were cut back, 10 bases at V and 6 bases at J, with 19 bases in the middle. CDR3 length: 14 residues. The CDR3 nucleotides are TGTGCCACTTCGGAGAGGGGAATTCGTCAGCCCCAGCATTTT. Translating gives CATSERGIRQPQHF.

This clonotype appeared many times. The chain combines TRBV20-1 with TRBJ1-2; 9 bases are a match to TRBD1. The CDR3 is 15 residues long. Germline CDR1 and CDR2: DFQATT and SNEGSKA (reference sequence). V lost 4 bases and J lost 4; bases outside the gene matches: 10. The CDR3: CSAIGDRVRIYGYTF. The CDR3 DNA reads TGCAGTGCTATTGGGGACAGGGTGAGGATCTATGGCTACACCTTC.

This chain uses TRBV7-2 with TRBJ1-2; D is possibly TRBD1 (5 bases). Per germline, CDR1 SGHTA and CDR2 FQGNSA. Between the trimmed V and J ends, which lost 4 bases and 5 bases, there was a span of 14 bases. The CDR3 runs 14 residues. In nucleotides, the CDR3 is TGTGCCAGCAGCTCTGGCGGCTCAGGGTATGGCTACACCTTC. It yields the protein CASSSGGSGYGYTF.

The rearrangement links TRBV5-6 to TRBJ1-4, with D possibly TRBD1 on 6 matching bases. This CDR3 spans 14 amino acids. From germline, CDR1 is SGHDT and CDR2 YYEEEE. The germline V and J ends were trimmed by 3 bases and 8 bases, with 14 bases remaining between them. The CDR3 bases are TGTGCCAGCAGCTATATCAGGGGCGGCGAAAAACTGTTTTTT. Its translation is CASSYIRGGEKLFF. The full variable domain, in which reference TRBV5-6 and TRBJ1-4 provide the parts outside the CDR3, is DAGVTQSPTHLIKTRGQQVTLRCSPKSGHDTVSWYQQALGQGPQFIFQYYEEEERQRGNFPDRFSGHQFPNYSSELNVNALLLGDSALYLCASSYIRGGEKLFFGSGTQLSVL.

The table lists this clonotype with a few counts. CDR3: CASSQLLAGAYEQYF. The CDR3 bases are TGTGCCAGCAGCCAATTGCTAGCGGGAGCCTACGAGCAGTACTTC. The V call is TRBV3-1, the J call TRBJ2-7; 10 bases match TRBD2. J gave up 2 bases and V 2 bases, and 3 bases lay outside the gene matches. CDR1 LGHDT and CDR2 YNNKEL come from the germline V gene (reference sequence). The CDR3 covers 15 residues.

This rearrangement joins TRBV15 to TRBJ1-4; no firm D call. The CDR3 covers 15 residues. Germline assignment: CDR1 LNHNV and CDR2 YYDKDF (reference sequence). V dropped 6 bases and J dropped 6 bases, with 17 bases sitting between them. The CDR3 is CATRGSPTSYEKLFF. The DNA for the CDR3 is TGTGCCACCAGAGGCTCACCGACGTCCTATGAAAAACTGTTTTTT.

The table lists this clonotype with a few counts. The genes are TRBV13 and TRBJ2-3; perhaps TRBD2 as D (5 bases). V was clipped by 5 bases and J by 2 bases, with 14 bases between them. The CDR3 spans 15 residues. Per germline, CDR1 PRHDT and CDR2 FYEKMQ (reference sequence). The CDR3 here is CASSGGRLTTDTQYF. CDR3 bases: TGTGCCAGCAGCGGAGGACGCCTGACCACAGATACGCAGTATTTT.

This chain connects TRBV12-3 or TRBV12-4 to TRBJ1-2, with a possible D match to TRBD1 (6 bases). There are 12 residues in the CDR3. The germline V and J ends were trimmed by 8 bases and 8 bases, with 15 bases remaining between them. CDR3 in DNA: TGTGCCAGCCATACAGGGATCAGGGGCTACACCTTC. It yields the protein CASHTGIRGYTF.

The V and J genes are TRBV5-1 and TRBJ2-3; 7 positions match TRBD2. Germline V CDR1 and CDR2: SGHRS, YFSETQ. J was trimmed by 0 bases and V by 4 bases; bases with no gene match: 11. This CDR3 contains 17 residues. The CDR3 DNA sequence: TGCGCCAGCAGCCCCCCAGGTATTAGCGGGAGCACAGATACGCAGTATTTT. This codes for CASSPPGISGSTDTQYF.

The V call is TRBV15, the J call TRBJ2-2; D gene unclear. The CDR3 sequence is 13 residues long. Trimming pared 1 base from V and 3 bases from J, leaving 3 bases between. CDR1 is LNHNV and CDR2 is YYDKDF in the germline V gene (reference sequence). The CDR3 loop reads CATSRVDTGELFF. In DNA form, the CDR3 reads TGTGCCACCAGCAGAGTGGACACCGGGGAGCTGTTTTTT.

J is TRBJ2-5 and V is TRBV29-1, with TRBD2 identical over 8 bases. Germline CDR1 reads SQVTM; CDR2 reads ANQGSEA. V shed 4 bases, J shed 6 bases, and the junction held 13 bases outside the gene matches. The CDR3 has 15 amino acids. The CDR3 nucleotides are TGCAGCGTTGCGGCAAAGCGGGAGCTCAGAAAGACCCAGTACTTC. It codes for CSVAAKRELRKTQYF.

The sample holds a few counts of this clonotype. The gene calls are TRBV5-1 and TRBJ1-1, with D tentatively TRBD1 (5 bases). Trimming cost V 0 bases and J 4 bases, with 19 bases left between them. The CDR3 has 17 residues. Germline CDR1 is SGHRS and CDR2 is YFSETQ. CDR3 sequence (DNA): TGCGCCAGCAGCTTGGGGCTCATCGCGGGGGAGGTCACTGAAGCTTTCTTT. The encoded protein is CASSLGLIAGEVTEAFF.

The rearrangement links TRBV5-5 to TRBJ1-5; the match to TRBD1 covers 7 bases. The CDR3 loop spans 15 amino acids. CDR1 and CDR2 from the germline V gene are SGHKS and YYEKEE (reference sequence). V lost 0 bases and J lost 4; bases outside the gene matches: 4. CDR3: CASSLVGTENQPQHF. The CDR3 region has the DNA TGTGCCAGCAGCTTGGTCGGGACAGAGAATCAGCCCCAGCATTTT.

In its sample, this clonotype was seen a few times. The V and J genes are TRBV9 and TRBJ2-5; D unclear. The CDR3 length is 11 residues. Looked up from germline, CDR1 is SGDLS and CDR2 is YYNGEE. The germline V and J ends were trimmed by 4 bases and 7 bases, with 8 bases remaining between them. The CDR3 reads CASSPSGTQYF. DNA for the CDR3: TGTGCCAGCAGCCCATCTGGGACCCAGTACTTC.